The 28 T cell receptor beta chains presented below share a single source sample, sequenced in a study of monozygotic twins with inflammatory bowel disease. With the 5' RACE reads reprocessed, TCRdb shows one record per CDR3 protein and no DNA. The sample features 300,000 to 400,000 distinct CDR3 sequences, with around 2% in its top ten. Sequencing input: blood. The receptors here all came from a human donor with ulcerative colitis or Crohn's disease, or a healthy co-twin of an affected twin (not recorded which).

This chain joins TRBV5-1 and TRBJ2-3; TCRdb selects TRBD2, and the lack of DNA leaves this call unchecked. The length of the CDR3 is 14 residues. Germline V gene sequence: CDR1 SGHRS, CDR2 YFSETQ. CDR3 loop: CASSPGGPADTQYF.

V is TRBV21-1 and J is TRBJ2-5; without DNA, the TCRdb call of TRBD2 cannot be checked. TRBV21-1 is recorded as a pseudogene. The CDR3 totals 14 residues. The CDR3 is CASRLVDKLGTQYF.

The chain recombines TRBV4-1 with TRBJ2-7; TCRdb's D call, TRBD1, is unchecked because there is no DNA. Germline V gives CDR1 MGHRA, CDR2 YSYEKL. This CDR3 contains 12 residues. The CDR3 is CASSPGQREQYF.

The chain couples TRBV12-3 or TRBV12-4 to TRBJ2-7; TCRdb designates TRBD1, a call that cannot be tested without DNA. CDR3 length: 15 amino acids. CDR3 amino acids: CASRPTGAPSYEQYF.

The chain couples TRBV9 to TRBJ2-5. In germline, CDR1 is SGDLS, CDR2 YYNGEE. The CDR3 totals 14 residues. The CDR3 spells CASSVDPRQETQYF.

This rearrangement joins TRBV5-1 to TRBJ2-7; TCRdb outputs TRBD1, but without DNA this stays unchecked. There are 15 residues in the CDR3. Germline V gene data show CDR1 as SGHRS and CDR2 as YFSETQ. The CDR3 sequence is CASSSGLGRSYEQYF. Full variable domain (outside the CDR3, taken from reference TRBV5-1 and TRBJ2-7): KAGVTQTPRYLIKTRGQQVTLSCSPISGHRSVSWYQQTPGQGLQFLFEYFSETQRNKGNFPGRFSGRQFSNSRSEMNVSTLELGDSALYLCASSSGLGRSYEQYFGPGTRLTVT.

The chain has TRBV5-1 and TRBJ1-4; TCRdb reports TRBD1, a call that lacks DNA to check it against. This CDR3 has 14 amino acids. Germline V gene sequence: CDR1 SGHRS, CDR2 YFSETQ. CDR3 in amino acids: CASSLSTGNEKLFF. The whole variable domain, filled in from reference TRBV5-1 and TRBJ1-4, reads KAGVTQTPRYLIKTRGQQVTLSCSPISGHRSVSWYQQTPGQGLQFLFEYFSETQRNKGNFPGRFSGRQFSNSRSEMNVSTLELGDSALYLCASSLSTGNEKLFFGSGTQLSVL.

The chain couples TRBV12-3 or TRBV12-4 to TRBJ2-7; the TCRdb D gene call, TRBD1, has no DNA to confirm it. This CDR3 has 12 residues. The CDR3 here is CASRQGSYEQYF.

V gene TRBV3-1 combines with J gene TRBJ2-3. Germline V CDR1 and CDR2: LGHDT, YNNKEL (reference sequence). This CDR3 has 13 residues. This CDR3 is CASSQSQTDTQYF.

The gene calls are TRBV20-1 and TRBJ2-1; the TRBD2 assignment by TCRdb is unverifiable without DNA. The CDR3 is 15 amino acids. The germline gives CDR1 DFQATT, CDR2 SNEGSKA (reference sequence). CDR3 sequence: CSASWTRGPYNEQFF.

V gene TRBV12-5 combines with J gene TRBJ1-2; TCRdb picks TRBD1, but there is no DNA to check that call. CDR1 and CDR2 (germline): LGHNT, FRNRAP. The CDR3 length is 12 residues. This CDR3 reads CASGLTGEGYTF.

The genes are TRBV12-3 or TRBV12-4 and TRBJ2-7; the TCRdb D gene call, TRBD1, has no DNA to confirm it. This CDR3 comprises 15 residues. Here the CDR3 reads CASSTGVLLLYEQYF.

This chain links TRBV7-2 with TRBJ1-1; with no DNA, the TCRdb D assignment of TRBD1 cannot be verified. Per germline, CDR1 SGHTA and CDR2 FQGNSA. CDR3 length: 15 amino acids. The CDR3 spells CASSFSSQGNTEAFF.

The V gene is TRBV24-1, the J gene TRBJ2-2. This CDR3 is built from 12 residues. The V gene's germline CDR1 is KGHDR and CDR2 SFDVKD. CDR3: CATSKNTGELFF.

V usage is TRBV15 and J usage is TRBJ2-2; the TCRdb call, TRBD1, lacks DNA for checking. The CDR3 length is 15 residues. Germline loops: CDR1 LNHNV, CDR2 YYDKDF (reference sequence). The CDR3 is CATSSPAAGRGELFF.

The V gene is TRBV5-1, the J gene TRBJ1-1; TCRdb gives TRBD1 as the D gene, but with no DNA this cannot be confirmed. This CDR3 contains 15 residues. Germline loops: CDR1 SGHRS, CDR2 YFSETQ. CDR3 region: CASSREGQLNTEAFF.

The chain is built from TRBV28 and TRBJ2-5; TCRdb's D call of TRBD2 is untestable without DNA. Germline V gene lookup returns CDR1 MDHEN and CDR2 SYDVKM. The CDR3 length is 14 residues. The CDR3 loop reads CASSLWEEQETQYF.

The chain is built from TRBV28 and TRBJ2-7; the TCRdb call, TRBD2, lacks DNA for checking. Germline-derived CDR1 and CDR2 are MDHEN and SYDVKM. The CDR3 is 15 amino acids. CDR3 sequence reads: CASRTSGQTSYEQYF.

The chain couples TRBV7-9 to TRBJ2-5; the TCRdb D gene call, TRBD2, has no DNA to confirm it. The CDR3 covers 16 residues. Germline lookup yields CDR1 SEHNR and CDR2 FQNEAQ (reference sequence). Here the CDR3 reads CASSPSSGRKQETQYF.

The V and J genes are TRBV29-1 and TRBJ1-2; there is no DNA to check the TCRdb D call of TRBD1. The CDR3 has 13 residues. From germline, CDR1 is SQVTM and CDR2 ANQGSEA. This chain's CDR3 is CSVFRAGNYGYTF.

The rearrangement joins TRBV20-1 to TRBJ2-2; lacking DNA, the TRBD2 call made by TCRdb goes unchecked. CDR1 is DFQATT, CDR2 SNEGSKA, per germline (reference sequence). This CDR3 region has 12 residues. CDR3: CSASGGAGELFF.

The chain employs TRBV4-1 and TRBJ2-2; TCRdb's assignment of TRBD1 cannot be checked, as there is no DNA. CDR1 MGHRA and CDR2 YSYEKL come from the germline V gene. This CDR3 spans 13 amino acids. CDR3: CASSHTGGRELFF.

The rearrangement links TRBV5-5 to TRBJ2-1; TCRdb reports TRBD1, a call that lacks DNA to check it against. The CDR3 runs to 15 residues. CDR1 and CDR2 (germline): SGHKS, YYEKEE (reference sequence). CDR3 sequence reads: CASSPGTGIENEQFF.

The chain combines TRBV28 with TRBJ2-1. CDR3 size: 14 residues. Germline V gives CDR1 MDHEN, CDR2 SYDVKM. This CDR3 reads CASSKREPYYEQFF.

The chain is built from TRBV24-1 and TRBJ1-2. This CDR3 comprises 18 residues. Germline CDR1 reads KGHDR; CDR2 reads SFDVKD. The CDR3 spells CATSDLSLGAGVNYGYTF.

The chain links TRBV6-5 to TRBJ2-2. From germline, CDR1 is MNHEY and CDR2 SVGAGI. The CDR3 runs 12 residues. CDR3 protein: CASSRVAGELFF.

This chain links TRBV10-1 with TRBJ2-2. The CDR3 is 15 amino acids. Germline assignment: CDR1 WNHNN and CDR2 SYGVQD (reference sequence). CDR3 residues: CASSELGRSTGELFF.

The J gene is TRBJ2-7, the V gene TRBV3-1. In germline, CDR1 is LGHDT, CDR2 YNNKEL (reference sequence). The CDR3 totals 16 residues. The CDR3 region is CASSQRSVGSYGEQYF.